These 21 T cell receptor beta chains were all obtained from the same sample, sequenced in a study of vaccination and CD4 T cells after COVID-19 (dated by TCRdb to the early 2020s). The method behind the library was PCR. TCRdb shows the sequencer as Illumina iSeq 100. At the Johns Hopkins FTIC core, DNA from the cultured CD4+ T cells underwent TCR sequencing with the Oncomine TCR Beta short-read assay. The public sequencing data were trimmed at Q25 with fastp and processed into clonotypes with MiXCR by TCRdb, which kept only in-frame beta chains. Each entry is one CDR3 protein sequence, shown with its most common DNA and genes. In all, the sample holds some 14,000 distinct CDR3 sequences, and about 50% of those were seen once. The ten largest make up 3.5% to 5% of the sample. This specimen's treatment or condition label, interpreted: roughly ten-day PBMC culture with coronavirus spike peptide pools or control peptides (ViraFEST assay).

These TCRs' antigens remain unknown. The input for sequencing was CD4+ T cells from blood, cultured in vitro, taken before SARS-CoV-2 vaccination. These receptors came from a human donor who had recovered from COVID-19.

The chain carries TRBV7-9 and TRBJ2-4; D is possibly TRBD1 (5 bases). CDR1 SEHNR and CDR2 FQNEAQ come from the germline V gene (reference sequence). V was cut by 2 bases and J by 0 bases, with 14 bases left in between. The CDR3 loop spans 17 amino acids. This CDR3 reads CASSLRKGQLAKNIQYF. In nucleotides, the CDR3 is TGTGCCAGCAGCTTACGTAAGGGGCAACTAGCCAAAAACATTCAGTACTTC.

The V and J genes are TRBV29-1 and TRBJ2-3; perhaps TRBD1 as D (5 bases). Trimming cost V 1 base and J 5 bases, with 13 bases left between them. The CDR3 has 14 residues. Germline V CDR1 and CDR2: SQVTM, ANQGSEA. The CDR3 spells CSVEAQEVGDTQYF. The CDR3 DNA reads TGCAGCGTTGAAGCACAGGAAGTTGGAGATACGCAGTATTTT.

J is TRBJ2-1 and V is TRBV12-3 or TRBV12-4, with D perhaps TRBD2 (5 bases). V lost 5 bases to trimming and J lost 3 bases, with 8 bases between them. The CDR3 runs 13 residues. The CDR3 is CASSAGLYNEQFF. In DNA, the CDR3 is TGTGCCAGCAGTGCCGGACTCTACAATGAGCAGTTCTTC.

This CDR3 is CASSLVGGGDYGYTF. The DNA for the CDR3 is TGTGCCAGCAGCTTAGTCGGGGGAGGGGACTATGGCTACACCTTC. V usage is TRBV11-2 and J usage is TRBJ1-2, with D maybe TRBD1 (5 bases). The CDR3 totals 15 residues. V was clipped by 1 base and J by 3 bases, with 12 bases between them. Germline lookup yields CDR1 SGHAT and CDR2 FQNNGV.

CDR3 region: CASSGSGVTEAFF. CDR3 DNA: TGTGCCAGCAGCGGGAGTGGGGTCACTGAAGCTTTCTTT. The gene calls are TRBV7-8 and TRBJ1-1; D gene ambiguous. CDR3 length: 13 amino acids. V was pared by 5 bases and J by 4 bases, with 11 bases between. Germline V lookup: CDR1 SGHVS, CDR2 FQNEAQ.

The chain has TRBV20-1 and TRBJ2-2; 9 nucleotides align to TRBD1. CDR1 and CDR2 from the germline V gene are DFQATT and SNEGSKA (reference sequence). The CDR3 loop spans 15 amino acids. V dropped 3 bases and J dropped 3; count of bases not matched to a gene: 5. The CDR3: CSASYDRGDTGELFF. As DNA, the CDR3 is TGCAGTGCTAGTTACGACAGGGGGGACACCGGGGAGCTGTTTTTT.

CDR3 in DNA: TGCAGTGCTAGGCGGGACACCTCACGGGGTGAACTGTTTTTT. This sequence encodes CSARRDTSRGELFF. The chain has TRBV20-1 and TRBJ1-4; D is perhaps TRBD1 (6 bases). Trimming cost V 3 bases and J 12 bases, with 20 bases left between them. The CDR3 totals 14 residues. Per germline, CDR1 DFQATT and CDR2 SNEGSKA (reference sequence).

As DNA, the CDR3 is TGCAGTGCTACAGAGATGCCTCGGACTGAAGCTTTCTTT. It encodes CSATEMPRTEAFF. The chain combines TRBV20-1 with TRBJ1-1; D is unresolved. The CDR3 has 13 residues. V dropped 4 bases and J dropped 5 bases, with 14 bases sitting between them. Germline assignment: CDR1 DFQATT and CDR2 SNEGSKA (reference sequence).

The V gene is TRBV28, the J gene TRBJ2-2; D possibly corresponds to TRBD1 (6 bases). The V and J ends lost 11 bases and 4 bases respectively, with 20 bases between them. Per germline, CDR1 MDHEN and CDR2 SYDVKM. There are 15 residues in the CDR3. This CDR3 reads CAHRTGSRGTGELFF. As DNA, the CDR3 is TGTGCCCACAGAACAGGGTCTCGGGGCACCGGGGAGCTGTTTTTT.

A few counts support this clonotype. The genes are TRBV19 and TRBJ1-5; D call uncertain. This CDR3 region has 13 residues. Trimming cost V 6 bases and J 5 bases, with 11 bases left between them. Germline V CDR1 and CDR2: LNHDA, SQIVND (reference sequence). This CDR3 is CASSFGRDQPQHF. As DNA, the CDR3 is TGTGCCAGTAGCTTCGGCCGAGATCAGCCCCAGCATTTT.

This clonotype turned up a few times. The chain uses TRBV11-2 and TRBJ2-5; weak D call: TRBD1 (5 bases). This CDR3 has 14 residues. The germline V gene encodes CDR1 SGHAT and CDR2 FQNNGV. Trimming took 1 base from V and 5 from J, leaving 11 bases between them. CDR3 nucleotide sequence: TGTGCCAGCAGCTTAGGGGCAGGGCATGAGACCCAGTACTTC. Residues: CASSLGAGHETQYF.

This clonotype has only one observation. The chain has TRBV6-1 and TRBJ1-2; no definite D call. V gave up 8 bases and J gave up 2 bases, with 12 bases separating them. The CDR3 runs 13 residues. Germline-derived CDR1 and CDR2 are MNHNS and SASEGT. The CDR3 region has the DNA TGTGCCAGCCGTGGCAGCGCCAACTATGGCTACACCTTC. Its protein product is CASRGSANYGYTF.

This chain links TRBV6-2 or TRBV6-3 with TRBJ2-5; D is undetermined. Germline CDR1 and CDR2: MNHEY and SVGEGT. V was cut by 7 bases and J by 5 bases, with 14 bases left in between. The CDR3 contains 13 residues. The CDR3 DNA follows: TGTGCCAGCAACCACGGTTCCAAGGAGACCCAGTACTTC. It is translated as CASNHGSKETQYF.

Of note for this clonotype: No conserved phenylalanine or tryptophan is present at the end of the CDR3, so a read error is the likely explanation. J is TRBJ1-1 and V is TRBV19; D ambiguous. The CDR3 runs to 13 residues. Germline V gives CDR1 LNHDA, CDR2 SQIVND (reference sequence). V was cut by 9 bases and J by 7 bases, with 18 bases left in between. The CDR3 loop reads CASERVSVGEAFS. For the CDR3, the DNA is TGTGCCAGCGAGAGGGTTTCCGTGGGTGAAGCTTTCTCT.

The V and J genes are TRBV6-2 or TRBV6-3 and TRBJ2-3; TRBD2 agrees at 10 bases. The ends lost 0 bases at V and 6 bases at J; junction bases unmatched: 9. CDR3 size: 17 residues. CDR1 is MNHEY, CDR2 SVGEGT, per germline. CDR3 sequence: CASSYSILLAGTDTQYF. Written as DNA, the CDR3 is TGTGCCAGCAGTTACTCTATATTACTAGCGGGGACGGATACGCAGTATTTT.

The chain links TRBV7-6 to TRBJ2-1; a possible D gene is TRBD2 (6 bases). The CDR3 is 14 residues long. V gave up 5 bases and J gave up 2 bases, with 10 bases separating them. Germline lookup yields CDR1 SGHVS and CDR2 FNYEAQ. This CDR3 reads CASSPWGAYNEQFF. The CDR3 coding sequence is TGTGCCAGCAGCCCCTGGGGGGCCTACAATGAGCAGTTCTTC.

This clonotype has just a few counts. This rearrangement joins TRBV12-3 or TRBV12-4 to TRBJ2-7; D is unclear. V lost 9 bases and J lost 6, with 12 bases in between. The CDR3 has 11 amino acids. Here the CDR3 reads CASALELEQYF. The CDR3 bases are TGTGCCAGTGCGCTCGAACTCGAGCAGTACTTC.

In this sample, this clonotype turned up a few times. The J gene is TRBJ2-3, the V gene TRBV7-8, with TRBD1 matching over 8 bases. V gave up 6 bases and J gave up 1 base; unmatched junction bases: 9. CDR1 and CDR2 from the germline V gene are SGHVS and FQNEAQ. CDR3 length: 16 residues. CDR3 sequence (DNA): TGTGCCAGCAGGCCCAGGGGGCTTGATCGCACAGATACGCAGTATTTT. It encodes CASRPRGLDRTDTQYF.

This clonotype has just a few counts. The gene calls are TRBV24-1 and TRBJ1-2, with D uncertain. This CDR3 spans 14 amino acids. Germline V CDR1 and CDR2: KGHDR, SFDVKD. V was pared by 3 bases and J by 3 bases, with 10 bases between. The chain's CDR3 is CATSDPGRDYGYTF. The CDR3 DNA reads TGTGCCACCAGTGATCCAGGACGGGACTATGGCTACACCTTC.

The chain links TRBV20-1 to TRBJ2-5; D gene unclear. The germline V gene encodes CDR1 DFQATT and CDR2 SNEGSKA (reference sequence). The ends were cut back, 6 bases at V and 3 bases at J, with 11 bases in the middle. This CDR3 is 12 amino acids long. CDR3 DNA: TGCAGTGCCAGTTTGGTAAAAGAGACCCAGTACTTC. Its protein is CSASLVKETQYF.

This clonotype was counted a single time. This rearrangement joins TRBV21-1 to TRBJ2-5; the table's D call TRBD1 went unverified against the DNA. TRBV21-1 is described as a pseudogene. The CDR3 covers 17 residues. CDR3 region: CASSKGARQGPTETQYF. The CDR3, as DNA: TGTGCCAGCAGCAAAGGGGCCAGACAGGGGCCCACGGAGACCCAGTACTTC.